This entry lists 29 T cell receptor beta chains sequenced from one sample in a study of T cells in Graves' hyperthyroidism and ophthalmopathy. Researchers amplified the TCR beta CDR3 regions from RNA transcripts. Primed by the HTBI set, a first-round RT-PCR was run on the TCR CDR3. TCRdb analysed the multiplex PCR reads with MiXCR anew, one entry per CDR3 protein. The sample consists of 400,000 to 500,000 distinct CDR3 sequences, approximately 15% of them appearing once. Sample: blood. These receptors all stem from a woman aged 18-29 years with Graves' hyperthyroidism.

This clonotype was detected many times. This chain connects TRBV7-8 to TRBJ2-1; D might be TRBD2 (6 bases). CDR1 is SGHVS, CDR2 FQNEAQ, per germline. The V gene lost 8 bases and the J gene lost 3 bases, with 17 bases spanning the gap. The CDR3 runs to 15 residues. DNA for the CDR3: TGTGCCAGCGCCCGACGGTCTAGCGTCTACAATGAGCAGTTCTTC. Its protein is CASARRSSVYNEQFF.

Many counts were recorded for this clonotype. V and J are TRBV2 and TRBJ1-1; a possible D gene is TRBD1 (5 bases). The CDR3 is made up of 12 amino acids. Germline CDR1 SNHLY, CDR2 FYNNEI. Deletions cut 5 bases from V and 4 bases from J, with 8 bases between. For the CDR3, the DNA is TGTGCCAGCAGTCCACAGGTCACTGAAGCTTTCTTT. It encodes CASSPQVTEAFF. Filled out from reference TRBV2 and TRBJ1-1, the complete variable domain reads EPEVTQTPSHQVTQMGQEVILRCVPISNHLYFYWYRQILGQKVEFLVSFYNNEISEKSEIFDDQFSVERPDGSNFTLKIRSTKLEDSAMYFCASSPQVTEAFFGQGTRLTVV.

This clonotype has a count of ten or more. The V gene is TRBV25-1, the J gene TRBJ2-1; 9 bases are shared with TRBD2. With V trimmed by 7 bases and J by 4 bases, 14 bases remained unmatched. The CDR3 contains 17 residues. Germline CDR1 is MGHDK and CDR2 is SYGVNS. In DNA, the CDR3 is TGTGCCAGCACCAGGCCTAGCGGGACTCAAGATTACAATGAGCAGTTCTTC. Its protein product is CASTRPSGTQDYNEQFF.

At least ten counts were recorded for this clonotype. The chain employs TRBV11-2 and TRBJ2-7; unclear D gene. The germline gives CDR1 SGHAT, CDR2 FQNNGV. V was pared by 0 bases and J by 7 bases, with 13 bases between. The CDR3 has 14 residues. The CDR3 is CASSLDLGFREQYV. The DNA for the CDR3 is TGTGCCAGCAGCTTAGATTTGGGGTTTCGGGAGCAGTACGTC.

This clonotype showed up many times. Here the CDR3 DNA reads TGTGCCAGCAGCCAAGAGGGTTTGCTGGGAAAAGCTTTCTTT. It is translated as CASSQEGLLGKAFF. The chain is built from TRBV3-1 and TRBJ1-1; D gene unclear. The CDR3 totals 14 residues. CDR1 and CDR2 (germline): LGHDT, YNNKEL (reference sequence). V lost 0 bases and J lost 9, with 14 bases in between.

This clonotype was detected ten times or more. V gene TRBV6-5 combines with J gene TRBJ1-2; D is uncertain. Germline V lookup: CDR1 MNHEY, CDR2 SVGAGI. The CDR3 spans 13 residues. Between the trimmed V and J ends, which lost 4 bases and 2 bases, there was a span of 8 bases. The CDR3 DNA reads TGTGCCAGCAGTTCGGGGAGGAACTATGGCTACACCTTC. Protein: CASSSGRNYGYTF.

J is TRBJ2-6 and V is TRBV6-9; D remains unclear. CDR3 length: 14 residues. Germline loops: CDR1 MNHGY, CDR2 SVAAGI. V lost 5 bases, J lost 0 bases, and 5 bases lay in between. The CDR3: CASSESSGANVLTF. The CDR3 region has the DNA TGTGCCAGCAGTGAATCCTCTGGGGCCAACGTCCTGACTTTC.

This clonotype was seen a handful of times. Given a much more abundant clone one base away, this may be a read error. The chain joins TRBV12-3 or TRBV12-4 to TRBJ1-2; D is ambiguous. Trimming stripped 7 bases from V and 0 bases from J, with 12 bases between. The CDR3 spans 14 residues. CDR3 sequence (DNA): TGTGCCAGCACCATAACCCGAGCTAACTATGGCTACACCTTC. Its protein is CASTITRANYGYTF.

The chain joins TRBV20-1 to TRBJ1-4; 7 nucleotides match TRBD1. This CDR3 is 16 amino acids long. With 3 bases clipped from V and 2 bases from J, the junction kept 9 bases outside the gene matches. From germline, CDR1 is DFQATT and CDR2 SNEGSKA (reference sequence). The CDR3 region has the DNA TGCAGTGCTAGTCCAGCTCCGGGACAGACTAATGAAAAACTGTTTTTT. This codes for CSASPAPGQTNEKLFF.

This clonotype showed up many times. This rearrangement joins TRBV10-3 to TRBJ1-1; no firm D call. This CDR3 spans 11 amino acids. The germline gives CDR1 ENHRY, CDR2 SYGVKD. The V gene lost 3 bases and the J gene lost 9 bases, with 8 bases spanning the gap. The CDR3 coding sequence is TGTGCCATCAGTGATATCGGCCAAGCTTTCTTT. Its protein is CAISDIGQAFF.

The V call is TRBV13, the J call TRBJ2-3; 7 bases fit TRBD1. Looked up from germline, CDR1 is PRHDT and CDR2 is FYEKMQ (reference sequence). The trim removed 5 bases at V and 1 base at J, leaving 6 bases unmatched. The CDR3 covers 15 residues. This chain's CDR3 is CASSNRDRGTDTQYF. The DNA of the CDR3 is TGTGCCAGCAGCAACCGGGACAGAGGCACAGATACGCAGTATTTT.

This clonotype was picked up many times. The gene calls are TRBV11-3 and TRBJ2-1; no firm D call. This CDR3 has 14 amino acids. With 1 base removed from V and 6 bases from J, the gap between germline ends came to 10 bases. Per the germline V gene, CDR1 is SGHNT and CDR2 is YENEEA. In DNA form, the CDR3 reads TGTGCCAGCAGCTTAGGTCTAGGGCCCAATGAGCAGTTCTTC. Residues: CASSLGLGPNEQFF.

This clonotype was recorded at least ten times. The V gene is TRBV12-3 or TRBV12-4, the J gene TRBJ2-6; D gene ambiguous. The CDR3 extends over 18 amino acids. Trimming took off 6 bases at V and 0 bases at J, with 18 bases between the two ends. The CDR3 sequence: CASRSTLGRNSGANVLTF. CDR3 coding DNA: TGTGCCAGCAGATCCACCCTCGGACGCAACTCTGGGGCCAACGTCCTGACTTTC.

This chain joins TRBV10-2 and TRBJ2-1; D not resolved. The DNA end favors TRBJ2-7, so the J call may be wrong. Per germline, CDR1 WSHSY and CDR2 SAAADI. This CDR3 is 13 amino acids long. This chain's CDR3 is CASSASRYNEQYF. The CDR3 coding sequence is TGCGCCAGCAGTGCCAGCCGATACAATGAGCAGTACTTC.

The chain's CDR3 is CASSPRQGPGELFF. The CDR3 DNA sequence: TGTGCCAGCAGCCCGCGACAGGGCCCCGGGGAGCTGTTTTTT. This sequence joins TRBV7-3 and TRBJ2-2; 7 bases are shared with TRBD1. The CDR3 consists of 14 residues. CDR1 and CDR2 from the germline V gene are SGHTA and FQGTGA. J was trimmed by 6 bases and V by 5 bases; bases with no gene match: 6.

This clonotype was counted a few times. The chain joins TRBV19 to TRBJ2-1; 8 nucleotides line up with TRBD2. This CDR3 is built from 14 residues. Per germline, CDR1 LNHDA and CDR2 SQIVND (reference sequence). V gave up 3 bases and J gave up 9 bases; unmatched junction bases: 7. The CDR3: CASSIGGAATEQFF. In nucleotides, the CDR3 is TGTGCCAGTAGTATCGGGGGGGCAGCTACTGAGCAGTTCTTC.

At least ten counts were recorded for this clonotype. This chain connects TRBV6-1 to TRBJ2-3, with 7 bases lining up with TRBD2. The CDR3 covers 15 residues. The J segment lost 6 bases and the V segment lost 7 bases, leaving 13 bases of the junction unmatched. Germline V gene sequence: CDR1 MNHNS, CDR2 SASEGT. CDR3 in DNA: TGTGCCAGCACAGGGACCCTTAGGGGAGGGGATACGCAGTATTTT. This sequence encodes CASTGTLRGGDTQYF.

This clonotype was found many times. CDR3 residues: CAWRGGSGRYVISYNEQFF. CDR3 DNA sequence: TGTGCCTGGAGGGGAGGTAGCGGACGGTACGTTATCTCCTACAATGAGCAGTTCTTC. This chain links TRBV30 with TRBJ2-1, with TRBD2 as a possible D gene (6 bases). CDR1 and CDR2 from the germline V gene are GTSNPN and SVGIG (reference sequence). Trimming took off 3 bases at V and 0 bases at J, with 24 bases between the two ends. The CDR3 is 19 residues long.

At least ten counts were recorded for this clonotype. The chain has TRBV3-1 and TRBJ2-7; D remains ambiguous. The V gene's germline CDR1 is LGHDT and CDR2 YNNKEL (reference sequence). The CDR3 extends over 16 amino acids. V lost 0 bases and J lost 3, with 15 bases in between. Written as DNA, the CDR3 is TGTGCCAGCAGCCAAGACAATCCAGGTCCCATCTACGAGCAGTACGTC. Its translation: CASSQDNPGPIYEQYV.

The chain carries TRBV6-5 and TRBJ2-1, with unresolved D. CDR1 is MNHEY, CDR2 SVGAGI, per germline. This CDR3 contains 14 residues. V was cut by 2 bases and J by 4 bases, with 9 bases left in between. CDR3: CASSYRTGYNEQFF. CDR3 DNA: TGTGCCAGCAGTTACAGGACCGGGTACAATGAGCAGTTCTTC.

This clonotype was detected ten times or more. As DNA, the CDR3 is TGTGCCAGCAGCTTAGGACGGAACTCAGGAAACACCATATATTTT. It encodes CASSLGRNSGNTIYF. The genes are TRBV11-2 and TRBJ1-3; unclear D gene. With 1 base removed from V and 4 bases from J, the gap between germline ends came to 11 bases. This CDR3 has 15 amino acids. From germline, CDR1 is SGHAT and CDR2 FQNNGV.

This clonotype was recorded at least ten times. The CDR3 reads CASSLWGTANTGELFF. The CDR3 DNA is TGTGCCAGCAGCTTATGGGGGACGGCGAACACCGGGGAGCTGTTTTTT. The chain uses TRBV7-3 and TRBJ2-2; D is perhaps TRBD1 or TRBD2 (5 bases each). The ends were cut back, 2 bases at V and 0 bases at J, with 10 bases in the middle. The germline gives CDR1 SGHTA, CDR2 FQGTGA. CDR3 length: 16 residues. The full variable domain, completed using reference TRBV7-3 and TRBJ2-2, is GAGVSQTPSNKVTEKGKYVELRCDPISGHTALYWYRQSLGQGPEFLIYFQGTGAADDSGLPNDRFFAVRPEGSVSTLKIQRTERGDSAVYLCASSLWGTANTGELFFGEGSRLTVL.

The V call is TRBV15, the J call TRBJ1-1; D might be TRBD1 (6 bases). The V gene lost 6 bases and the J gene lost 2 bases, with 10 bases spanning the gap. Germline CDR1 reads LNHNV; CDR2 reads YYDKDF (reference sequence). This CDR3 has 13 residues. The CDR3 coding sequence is TGTGCCACCAGAATGACAGGAAACACTGAAGCTTTCTTT. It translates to CATRMTGNTEAFF.

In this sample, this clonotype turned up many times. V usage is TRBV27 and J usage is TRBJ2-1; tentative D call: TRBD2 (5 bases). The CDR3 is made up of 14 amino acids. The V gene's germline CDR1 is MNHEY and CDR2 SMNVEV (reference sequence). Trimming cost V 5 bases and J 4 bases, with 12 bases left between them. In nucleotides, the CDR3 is TGTGCCAGCAGTCCGCCCCGGGAATACAATGAGCAGTTCTTC. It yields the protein CASSPPREYNEQFF.

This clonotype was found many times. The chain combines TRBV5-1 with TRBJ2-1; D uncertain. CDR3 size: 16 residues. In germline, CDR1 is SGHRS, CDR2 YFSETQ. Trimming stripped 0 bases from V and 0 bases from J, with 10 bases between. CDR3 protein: CASSLVGETSYNEQFF. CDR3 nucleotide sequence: TGCGCCAGCAGCTTGGTTGGCGAGACCTCCTACAATGAGCAGTTCTTC.

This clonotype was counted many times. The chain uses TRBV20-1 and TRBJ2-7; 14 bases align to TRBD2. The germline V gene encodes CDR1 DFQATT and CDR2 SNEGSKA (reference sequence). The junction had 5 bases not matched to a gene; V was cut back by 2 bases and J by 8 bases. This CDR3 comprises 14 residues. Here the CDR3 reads CSARPGTSGSQQYF. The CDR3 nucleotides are TGCAGTGCTAGACCCGGGACTAGCGGGAGCCAGCAGTACTTC.

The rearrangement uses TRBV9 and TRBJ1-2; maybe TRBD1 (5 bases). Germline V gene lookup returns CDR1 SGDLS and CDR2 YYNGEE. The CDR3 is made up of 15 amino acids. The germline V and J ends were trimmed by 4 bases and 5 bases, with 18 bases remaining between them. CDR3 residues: CASSSRDRITYGYTF. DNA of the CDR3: TGTGCCAGCAGCTCTCGGGACCGAATCACATATGGCTACACCTTC.

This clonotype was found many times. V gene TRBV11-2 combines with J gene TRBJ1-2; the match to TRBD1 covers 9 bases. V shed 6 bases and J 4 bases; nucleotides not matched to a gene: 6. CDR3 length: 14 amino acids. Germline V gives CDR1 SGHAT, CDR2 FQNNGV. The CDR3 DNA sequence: TGTGCCAGCAGTTTGGGACAGGGCAGCTATGGCTACACCTTC. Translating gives CASSLGQGSYGYTF.

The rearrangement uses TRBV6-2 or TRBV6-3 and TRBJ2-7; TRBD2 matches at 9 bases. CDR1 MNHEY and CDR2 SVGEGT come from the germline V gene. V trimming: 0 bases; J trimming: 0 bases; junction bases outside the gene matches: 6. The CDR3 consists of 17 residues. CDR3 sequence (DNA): TGTGCCAGCAGTTACTCCCCATCTAGCGGGAACTCCTACGAGCAGTACGTC. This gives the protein CASSYSPSSGNSYEQYV.